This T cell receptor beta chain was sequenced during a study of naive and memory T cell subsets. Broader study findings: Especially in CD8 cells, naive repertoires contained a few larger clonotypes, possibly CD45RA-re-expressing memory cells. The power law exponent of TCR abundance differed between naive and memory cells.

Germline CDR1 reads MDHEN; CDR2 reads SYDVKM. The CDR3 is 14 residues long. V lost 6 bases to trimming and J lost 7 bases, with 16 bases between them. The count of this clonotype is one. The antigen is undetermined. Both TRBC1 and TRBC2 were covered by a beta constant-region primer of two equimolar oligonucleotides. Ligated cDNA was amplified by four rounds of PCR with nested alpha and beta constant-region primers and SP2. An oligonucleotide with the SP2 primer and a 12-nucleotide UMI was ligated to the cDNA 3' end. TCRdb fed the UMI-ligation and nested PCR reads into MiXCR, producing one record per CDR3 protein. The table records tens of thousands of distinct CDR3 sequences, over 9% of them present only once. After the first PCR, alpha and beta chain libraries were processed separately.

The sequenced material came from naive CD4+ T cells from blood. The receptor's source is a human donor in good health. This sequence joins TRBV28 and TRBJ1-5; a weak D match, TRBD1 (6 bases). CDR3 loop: CASSLGGPGQPQHF. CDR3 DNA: TGTGCCAGCAGCCTAGGGGGACCGGGGCAGCCCCAGCATTTT.